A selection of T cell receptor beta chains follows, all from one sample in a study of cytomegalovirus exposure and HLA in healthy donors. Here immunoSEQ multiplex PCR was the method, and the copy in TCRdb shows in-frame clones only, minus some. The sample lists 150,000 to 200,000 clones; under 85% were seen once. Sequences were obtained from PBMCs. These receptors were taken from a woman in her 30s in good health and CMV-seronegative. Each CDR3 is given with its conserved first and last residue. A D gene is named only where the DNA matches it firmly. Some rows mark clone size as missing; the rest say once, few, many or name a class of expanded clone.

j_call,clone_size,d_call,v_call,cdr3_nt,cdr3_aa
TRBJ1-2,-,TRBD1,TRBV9,TGTGCCAGCAGCGTAGCGGGGACAGTTAACTATGGCTACACCTTC,CASSVAGTVNYGYTF
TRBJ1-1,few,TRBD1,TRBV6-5,TGTGCCAGCAGGGGGACAGGGGTCGGGGACACTGAAGCTTTCTTT,CASRGTGVGDTEAFF
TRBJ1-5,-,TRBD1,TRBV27,TGTGCCAGCCGAGGACAGGGAGGGGATAGCAATCAGCCCCAGCATTTT,CASRGQGGDSNQPQHF
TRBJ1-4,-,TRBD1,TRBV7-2,TGTGCCAGCAGCTTTTCGGACAGGGAAAAACTGTTTTTT,CASSFSDREKLFF
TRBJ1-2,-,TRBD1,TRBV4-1,TGCGCCAGCAGCCGTGGACAGGGGGCACAGGATAACTATGGCTACCCCTTC,CASSRGQGAQDNYGYPF
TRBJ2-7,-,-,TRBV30,TGTGCCTGGGGGGACTGGCAGTACGAGCAGTACTTC,CAWGDWQYEQYF
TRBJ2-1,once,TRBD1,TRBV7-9,TGTTCCAGCAGCTTAGTCGCTGCCTTCCAGGGGGCAAGTTCCAATGAGCAGTTCTTC,CSSSLVAAFQGASSNEQFF
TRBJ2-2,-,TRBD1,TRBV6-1,TGTGCCAGCAGGCCCGGGACAGTAAACACCGGGGAGCTGTTTTTT,CASRPGTVNTGELFF
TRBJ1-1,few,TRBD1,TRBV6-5,TGTGCCAGCAGTCAACAGGGGGCGAAAACTGAAGCTTTCTTT,CASSQQGAKTEAFF
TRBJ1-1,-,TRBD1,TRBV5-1,TGCGCCAGCAGCGGGGGACGGACAGGGAGCACTGAAGCTTTCTTT,CASSGGRTGSTEAFF
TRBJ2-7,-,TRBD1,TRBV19,TGTGCCAGTAGTCGACAGGGGTCCTCCTACGAGCAGTACTTC,CASSRQGSSYEQYF
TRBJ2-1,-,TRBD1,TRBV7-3,TGTGCCAGCAGCTTAAGGGACAGTCGCTACAATGAGCAGTTCTTC,CASSLRDSRYNEQFF
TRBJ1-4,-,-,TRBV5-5,TGTGCCAGCAGCTTACCCACAGGGCAGGGAAAACTGTTTTTT,CASSLPTGQGKLFF
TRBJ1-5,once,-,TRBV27,TGTGCCAGCACCGGAAGGGGGGGAAGCAATCAGCCCCAGCATTTT,CASTGRGGSNQPQHF
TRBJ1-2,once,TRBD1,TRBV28,TGTGCCAGCAGGTGGGACAGTGGCTACCCCTTC,CASRWDSGYPF
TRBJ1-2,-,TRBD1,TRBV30,TGTGCCTGGAGTAGACTGGACAGGGCTGGCTACACCTTC,CAWSRLDRAGYTF
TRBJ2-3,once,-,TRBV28,TGTGCCAGCAGTTCGGCCGGGGGAAGAGGGATAGATACGCAGTATTTT,CASSSAGGRGIDTQYF
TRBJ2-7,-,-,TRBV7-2,TGTGCCAGCAGCCTGGACTCGGGGGCCTACGAGCAGTACTTC,CASSLDSGAYEQYF
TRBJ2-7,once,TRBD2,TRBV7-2,TGTGCCAGCAGCCCGGGACTAGCGGGAGTAGGCGAGCAGTACTTC,CASSPGLAGVGEQYF
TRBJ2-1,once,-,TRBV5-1,TGCGCCAGCAGCTTGTTGGGGGCGGGGGCCTACAATGAGCAGTTCTTC,CASSLLGAGAYNEQFF
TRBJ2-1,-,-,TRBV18,TGTGCCAGCTCACCTTTCTCCGGAGGACAGAGATACAATGAGCAGTTCTTC,CASSPFSGGQRYNEQFF
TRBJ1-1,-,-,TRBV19,TGTGCCAGTAGTCCACGGAGGAACACTGAAGCTTTCTTT,CASSPRRNTEAFF
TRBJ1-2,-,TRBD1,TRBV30,TGTGCCTGGGGCCCTTTAGGGACAGGGGGCGACTATGGCTACACCTTC,CAWGPLGTGGDYGYTF
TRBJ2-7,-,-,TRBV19,TGTGCCAGTAGTACAGGGCCTACCTACGAGCAGTACTTC,CASSTGPTYEQYF